This T cell receptor beta chain was identified in a study of T cells in Graves' hyperthyroidism and ophthalmopathy. Study in general: Peripheral blood was collected at initial diagnosis, before any treatment. General study points: Blood also carried most thyroid clonotypes expanded above 0.001.

Stable Graves' hyperthyroidism meant no ophthalmopathy progression within 18 months. It was RNA transcripts that yielded the amplified TCR beta CDR3 regions. Using the HTBI primer set, a first-round RT-PCR was run on the TCR CDR3. TCRdb re-derived calls from the multiplex PCR reads in MiXCR, one entry per CDR3 protein. The table includes 300,000 to 450,000 distinct CDR3 sequences, approximately 15% detected once. Trimming took 4 bases from V and 5 from J; bases not matched to a gene: 11. CDR3 size: 15 residues. As for this clonotype: Its antigen remains unidentified.

The rearrangement joins TRBV12-3 or TRBV12-4 to TRBJ2-7; 7 nucleotides match TRBD1. The source of this sequence is a woman aged 60-70 years with Graves' hyperthyroidism. Sequenced: blood. The DNA for the CDR3 is TGTGCCAGCAGTTCCAAGGACAGGTTTTTGGACGAGCAGTACTTC. It is translated as CASSSKDRFLDEQYF.